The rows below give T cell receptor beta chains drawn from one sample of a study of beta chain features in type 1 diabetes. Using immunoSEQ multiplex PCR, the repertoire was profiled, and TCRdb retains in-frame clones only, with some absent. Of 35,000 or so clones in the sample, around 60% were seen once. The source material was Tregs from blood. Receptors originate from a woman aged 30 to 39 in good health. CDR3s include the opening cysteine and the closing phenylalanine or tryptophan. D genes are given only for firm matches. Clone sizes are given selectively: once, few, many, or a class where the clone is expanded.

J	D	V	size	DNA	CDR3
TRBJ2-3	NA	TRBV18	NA	TGTGCCAGCTCACCTTCCGGGACTCGCCCTAACACAGATACGCAGTATTTT	CASSPSGTRPNTDTQYF
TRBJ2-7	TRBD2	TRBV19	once	TGTGCCAGTAGTATACAAGCGGGGGACTCCTACGAGCAGTACTTC	CASSIQAGDSYEQYF
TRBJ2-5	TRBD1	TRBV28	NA	TGTGCCACTCTCTCCCCGACAGGGGGGGGAGAGACCCAGTACTTC	CATLSPTGGGETQYF
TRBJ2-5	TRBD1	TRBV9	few	TGTGCCAGCAGCGTATCGGGACAGGGAACCGAGACCCAGTACTTC	CASSVSGQGTETQYF
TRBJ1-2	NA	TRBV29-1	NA	TGCAGCGTCAAGCAGGATGGCTACACCTTC	CSVKQDGYTF
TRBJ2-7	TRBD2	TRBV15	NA	TGTGCCACCAGCAGAGATCCAGCGGGAGACGAGCAGTACTTC	CATSRDPAGDEQYF
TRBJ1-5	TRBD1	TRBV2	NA	TGTGCCAGCAAAGGGACAGGGCCTCAGCCCCAGCATTTT	CASKGTGPQPQHF
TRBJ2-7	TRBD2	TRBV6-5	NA	TGTGCCAGCACCAAGTACAGGACTAGCGGGAGCGAGCAGTACTTC	CASTKYRTSGSEQYF
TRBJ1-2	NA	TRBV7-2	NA	TGTGCCAGCAGCTTAGATCCGGACTATGGCTACACCTTC	CASSLDPDYGYTF
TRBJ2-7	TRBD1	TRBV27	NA	TGTGCCAGCAGTTATGACAGGGGAGGCGTGCAGTACTTC	CASSYDRGGVQYF
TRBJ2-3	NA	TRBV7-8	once	TGTGCCAGCAGCTTAGATAACAGAGTCCCGCAGTATTTT	CASSLDNRVPQYF
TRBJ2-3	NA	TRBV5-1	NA	TGCGCCAGCAGCTTGGGGCAGGTCCCCTCCGGCACAGATACGCAGTATTTT	CASSLGQVPSGTDTQYF
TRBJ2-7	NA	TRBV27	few	TGTGCCAGCAGTTATACTCCTCTAACGGAGCAGTACTTC	CASSYTPLTEQYF
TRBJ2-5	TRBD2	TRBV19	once	TGTGCCAGTAGTGCGGATCGACTAGCTCCGGTGGAGACCCAGTACTTC	CASSADRLAPVETQYF
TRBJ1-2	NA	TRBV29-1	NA	TGCAGCGCCATGAGCTCTTTTGGCTACACCTTC	CSAMSSFGYTF
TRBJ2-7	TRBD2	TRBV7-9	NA	TGTGCCAGCAGCTTAGTGGGACTAGCGGATAGCTCCTACGAGCAGTACTTC	CASSLVGLADSSYEQYF